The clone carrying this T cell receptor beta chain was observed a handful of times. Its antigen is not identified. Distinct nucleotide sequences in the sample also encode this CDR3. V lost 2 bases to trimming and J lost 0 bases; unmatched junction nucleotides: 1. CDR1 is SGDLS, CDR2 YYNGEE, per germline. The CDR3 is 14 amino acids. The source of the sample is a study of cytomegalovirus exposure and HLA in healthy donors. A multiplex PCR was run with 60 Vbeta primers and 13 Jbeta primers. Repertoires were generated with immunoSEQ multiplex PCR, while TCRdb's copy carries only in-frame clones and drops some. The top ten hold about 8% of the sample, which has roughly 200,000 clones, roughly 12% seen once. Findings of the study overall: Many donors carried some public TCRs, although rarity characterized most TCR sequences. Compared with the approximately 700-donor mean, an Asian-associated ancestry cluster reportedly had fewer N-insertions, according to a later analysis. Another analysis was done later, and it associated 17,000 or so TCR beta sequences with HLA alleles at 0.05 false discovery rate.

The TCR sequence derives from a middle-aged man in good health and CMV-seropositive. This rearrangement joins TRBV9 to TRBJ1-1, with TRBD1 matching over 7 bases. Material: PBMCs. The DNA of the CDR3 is TGTGCCAGCAGCGTGGGACAGATGAACACTGAAGCTTTCTTT. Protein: CASSVGQMNTEAFF.